This T cell receptor (beta chain) was obtained from a study of T cells in Graves' hyperthyroidism and ophthalmopathy. Germline assignment: CDR1 MNHNY and CDR2 SVGAGI (reference sequence). V lost 6 bases to trimming and J lost 5 bases; unmatched junction nucleotides: 8. This CDR3 is built from 14 residues. The TCR beta CDR3 regions underwent amplification using RNA transcripts as the source. The study used the HTBI primer set for a first-round RT-PCR of the TCR CDR3. TCRdb re-derived calls from the multiplex PCR reads in MiXCR, one entry per CDR3 protein. The table records nearly 750,000 distinct CDR3 sequences, roughly a third of them present only once.

The V gene is TRBV6-6, the J gene TRBJ1-1; 8 bases map to TRBD1. The clonotype comes from a woman in her 40s with Graves' hyperthyroidism. Source material: blood. For the CDR3, the DNA is TGTGCCAGCAGAACGACAGGGGTTAATACTGAAGCTTTCTTT. Encoded protein: CASRTTGVNTEAFF.